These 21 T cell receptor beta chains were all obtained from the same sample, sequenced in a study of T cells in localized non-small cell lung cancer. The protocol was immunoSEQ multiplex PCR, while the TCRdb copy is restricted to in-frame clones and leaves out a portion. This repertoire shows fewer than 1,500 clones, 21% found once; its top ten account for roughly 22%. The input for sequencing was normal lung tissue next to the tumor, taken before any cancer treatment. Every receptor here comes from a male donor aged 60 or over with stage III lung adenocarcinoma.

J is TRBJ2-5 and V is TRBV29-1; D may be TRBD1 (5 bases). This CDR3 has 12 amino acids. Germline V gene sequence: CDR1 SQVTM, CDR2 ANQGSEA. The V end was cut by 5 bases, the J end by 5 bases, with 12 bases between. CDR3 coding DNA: TGCAGCGTTAAAGGGGAATCGGAGACCCAGTACTTC. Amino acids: CSVKGESETQYF.

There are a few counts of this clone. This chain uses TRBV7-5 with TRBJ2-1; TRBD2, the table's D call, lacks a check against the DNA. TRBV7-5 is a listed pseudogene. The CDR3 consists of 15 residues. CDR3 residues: CASSSIRDLNNEQFF. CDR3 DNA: TGTGCCAGCAGCTCCATCCGGGACTTGAACAATGAGCAGTTCTTC.

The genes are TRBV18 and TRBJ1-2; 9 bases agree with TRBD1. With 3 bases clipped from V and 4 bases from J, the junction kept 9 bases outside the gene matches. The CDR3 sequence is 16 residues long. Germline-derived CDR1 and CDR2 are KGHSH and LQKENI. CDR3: CASSPSGQGRGYGYTF. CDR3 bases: TGTGCCAGCTCACCTTCGGGACAGGGTAGAGGCTATGGCTACACCTTC.

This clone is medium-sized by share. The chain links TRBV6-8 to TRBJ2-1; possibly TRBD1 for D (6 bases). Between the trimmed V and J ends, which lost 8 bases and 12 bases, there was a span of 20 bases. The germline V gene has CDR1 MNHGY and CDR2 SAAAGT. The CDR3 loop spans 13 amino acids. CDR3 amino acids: CASEGGMNSRQFF. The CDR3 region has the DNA TGTGCCAGCGAAGGGGGTATGAATAGTCGGCAGTTCTTC.

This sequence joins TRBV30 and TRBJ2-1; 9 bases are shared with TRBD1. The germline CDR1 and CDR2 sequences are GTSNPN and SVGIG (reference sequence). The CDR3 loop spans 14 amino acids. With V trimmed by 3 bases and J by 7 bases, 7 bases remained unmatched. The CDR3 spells CAWSTMGTGNEQFF. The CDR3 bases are TGTGCCTGGAGCACTATGGGGACAGGGAATGAGCAGTTCTTC.

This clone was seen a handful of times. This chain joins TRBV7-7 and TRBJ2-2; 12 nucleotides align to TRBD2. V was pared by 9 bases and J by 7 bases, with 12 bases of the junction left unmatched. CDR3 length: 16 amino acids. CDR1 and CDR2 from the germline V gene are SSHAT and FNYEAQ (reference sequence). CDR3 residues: CARRRTSGERVGELFF. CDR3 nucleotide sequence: TGTGCCAGAAGAAGGACTAGCGGGGAGAGGGTCGGGGAGCTGTTTTTT.

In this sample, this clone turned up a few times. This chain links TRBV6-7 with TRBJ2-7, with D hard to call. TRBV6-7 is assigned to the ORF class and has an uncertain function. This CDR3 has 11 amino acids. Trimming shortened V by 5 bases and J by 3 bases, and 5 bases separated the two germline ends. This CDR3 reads CASSVNYEQYF. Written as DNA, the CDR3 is TGTGCCAGCAGTGTGAACTACGAGCAGTACTTC.

CDR3 sequence reads: CASSEAGDSSYEQYF. CDR3 DNA sequence: TGTGCCAGCAGTGAAGCGGGGGACAGCTCCTACGAGCAGTACTTC. This chain connects TRBV6-1 to TRBJ2-7; 7 bases match TRBD1. The CDR3 is 15 amino acids. Germline trimming cut 0 bases from V and 0 bases from J; bases unmatched to any gene: 2. From germline, CDR1 is MNHNS and CDR2 SASEGT.

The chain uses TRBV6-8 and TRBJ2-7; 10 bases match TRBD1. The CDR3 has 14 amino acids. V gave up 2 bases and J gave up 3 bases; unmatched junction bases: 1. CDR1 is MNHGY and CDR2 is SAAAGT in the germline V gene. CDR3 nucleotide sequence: TGTGCCAGCAGTTACGGACAGGGGGGCTACGAGCAGTACTTC. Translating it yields CASSYGQGGYEQYF.

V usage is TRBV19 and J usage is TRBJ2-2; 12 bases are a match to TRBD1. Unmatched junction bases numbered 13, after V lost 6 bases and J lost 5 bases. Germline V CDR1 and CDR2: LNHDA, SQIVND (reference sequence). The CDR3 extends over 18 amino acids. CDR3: CASRTRPGQGAGTGELFF. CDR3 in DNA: TGTGCCAGTAGAACGAGACCGGGACAGGGGGCCGGTACCGGGGAGCTGTTTTTT.

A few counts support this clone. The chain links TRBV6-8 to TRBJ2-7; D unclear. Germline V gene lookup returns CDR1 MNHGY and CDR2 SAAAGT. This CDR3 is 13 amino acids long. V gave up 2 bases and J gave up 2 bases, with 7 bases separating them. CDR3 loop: CASSYRAPYEQYF. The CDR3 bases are TGTGCCAGCAGTTACCGGGCCCCCTACGAGCAGTACTTC.

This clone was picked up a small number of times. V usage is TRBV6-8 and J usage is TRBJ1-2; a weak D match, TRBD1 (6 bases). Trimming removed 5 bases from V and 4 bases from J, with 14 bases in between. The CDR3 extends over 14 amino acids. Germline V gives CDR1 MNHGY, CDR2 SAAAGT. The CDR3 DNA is TGTGCCAGCAGTATCACAGGGCCCCTCTATGGCTACACCTTC. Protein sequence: CASSITGPLYGYTF.

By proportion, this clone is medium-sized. The CDR3 DNA reads TGTGCCAGCAGCTTAGGCCTGGAGCCCAAAGAGACCCAGTACTTC. Its translation: CASSLGLEPKETQYF. J is TRBJ2-5 and V is TRBV11-3; no definite D call. The CDR3 covers 15 residues. Per germline, CDR1 SGHNT and CDR2 YENEEA. Between the trimmed V and J ends, which lost 1 base and 3 bases, there was a span of 12 bases.

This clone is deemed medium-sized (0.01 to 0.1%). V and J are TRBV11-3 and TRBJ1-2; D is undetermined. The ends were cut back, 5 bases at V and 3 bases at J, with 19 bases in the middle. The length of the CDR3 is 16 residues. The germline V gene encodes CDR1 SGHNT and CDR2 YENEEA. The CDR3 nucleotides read TGTGCCAGCAGCCAAATACCTCGGGCGCTTGACTATGGCTACACCTTC. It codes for CASSQIPRALDYGYTF. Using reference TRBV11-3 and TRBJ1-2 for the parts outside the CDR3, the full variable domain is EAGVVQSPRYKIIEKKQPVAFWCNPISGHNTLYWYLQNLGQGPELLIRYENEEAVDDSQLPKDRFSAERLKGVDSTLKIQPAELGDSAVYLCASSQIPRALDYGYTFGSGTRLTVV.

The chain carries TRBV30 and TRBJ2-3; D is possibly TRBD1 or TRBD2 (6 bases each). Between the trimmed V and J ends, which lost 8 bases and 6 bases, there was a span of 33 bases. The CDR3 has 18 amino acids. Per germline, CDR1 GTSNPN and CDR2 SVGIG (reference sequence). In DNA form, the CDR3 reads TGTGCCCCCAGCGACAGATCTGGTAACTTAGTAGGGGGGGATACGCAGTATTTT. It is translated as CAPSDRSGNLVGGDTQYF.

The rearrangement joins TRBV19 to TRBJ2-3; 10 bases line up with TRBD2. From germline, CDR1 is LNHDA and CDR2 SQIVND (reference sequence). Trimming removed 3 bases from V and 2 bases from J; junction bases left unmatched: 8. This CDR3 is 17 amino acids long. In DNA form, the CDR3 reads TGTGCCAGTAGTATTAAAGGTAGCGGGGGGTCCACAGATACGCAGTATTTT. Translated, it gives CASSIKGSGGSTDTQYF.

Here the CDR3 DNA reads TGTGCCAGCAGCTGGACGATGGAGGGGGCCAAAAACATTCAGTACTTC. It translates to CASSWTMEGAKNIQYF. The rearrangement joins TRBV11-3 to TRBJ2-4, with a tentative D call TRBD2 (6 bases). The CDR3 has 16 residues. Germline CDR1 is SGHNT and CDR2 is YENEEA. V lost 4 bases and J lost 1, with 14 bases in between.

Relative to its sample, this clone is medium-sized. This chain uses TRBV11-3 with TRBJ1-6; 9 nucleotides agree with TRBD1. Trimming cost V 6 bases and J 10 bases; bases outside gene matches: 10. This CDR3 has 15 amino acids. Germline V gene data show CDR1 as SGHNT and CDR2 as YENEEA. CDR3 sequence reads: CASRYGTGNESPLHF. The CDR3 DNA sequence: TGTGCCAGCAGGTATGGGACAGGGAATGAATCACCCCTCCACTTT. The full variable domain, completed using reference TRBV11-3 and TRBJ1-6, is EAGVVQSPRYKIIEKKQPVAFWCNPISGHNTLYWYLQNLGQGPELLIRYENEEAVDDSQLPKDRFSAERLKGVDSTLKIQPAELGDSAVYLCASRYGTGNESPLHFGNGTRLTVT.

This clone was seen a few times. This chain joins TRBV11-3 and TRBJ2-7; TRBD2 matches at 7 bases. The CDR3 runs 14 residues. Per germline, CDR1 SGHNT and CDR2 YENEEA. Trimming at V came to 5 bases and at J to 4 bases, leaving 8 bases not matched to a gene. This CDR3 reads CASSEASGPYEQYF. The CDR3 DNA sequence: TGTGCCAGCAGCGAGGCTAGCGGCCCTTACGAGCAGTACTTC.

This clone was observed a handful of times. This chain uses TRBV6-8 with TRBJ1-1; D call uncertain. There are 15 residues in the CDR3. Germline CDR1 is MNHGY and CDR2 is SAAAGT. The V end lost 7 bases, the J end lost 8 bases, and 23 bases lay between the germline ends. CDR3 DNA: TGTGCCAGCACTTTCAACAGCGGAGTGGGATCGGAAGCTTTCTTT. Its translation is CASTFNSGVGSEAFF.

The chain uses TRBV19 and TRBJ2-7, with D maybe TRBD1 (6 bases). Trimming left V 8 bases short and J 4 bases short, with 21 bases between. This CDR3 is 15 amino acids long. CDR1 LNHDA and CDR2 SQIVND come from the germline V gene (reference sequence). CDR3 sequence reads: CASSRYGQSGYEQYF. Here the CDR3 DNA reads TGTGCCAGTTCCCGTTACGGACAGTCAGGATACGAGCAGTACTTC.